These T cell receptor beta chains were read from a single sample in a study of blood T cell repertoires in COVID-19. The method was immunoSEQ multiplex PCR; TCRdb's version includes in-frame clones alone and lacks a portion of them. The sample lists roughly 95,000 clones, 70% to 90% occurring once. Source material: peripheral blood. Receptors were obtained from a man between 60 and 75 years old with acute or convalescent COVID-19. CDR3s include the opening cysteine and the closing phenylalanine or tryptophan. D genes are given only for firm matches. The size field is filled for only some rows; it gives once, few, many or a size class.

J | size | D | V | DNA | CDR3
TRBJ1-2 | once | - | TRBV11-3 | TGTGCCAGCCGTAGGACAGAGGACTATGGCTACACCTTC | CASRRTEDYGYTF
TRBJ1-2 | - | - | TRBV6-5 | TGTGCCAGCAGTTCCGGGTTACCCTATGGCTACACCTTC | CASSSGLPYGYTF
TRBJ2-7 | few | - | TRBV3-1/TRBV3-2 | TGTGCCAGCAGCCAACGACTAGTCGGATCCTACGAGCAGTACTTC | CASSQRLVGSYEQYF
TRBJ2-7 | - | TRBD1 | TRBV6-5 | TGTGCCAGCAGCACGGCCGGGACAGGTTACGAGCAGTACTTC | CASSTAGTGYEQYF
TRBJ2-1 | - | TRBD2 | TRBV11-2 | TGTGCCAGCAGCTCAGTGAGAGGGACTAGCGGGAGTGGTGAGCAGTTCTTC | CASSSVRGTSGSGEQFF
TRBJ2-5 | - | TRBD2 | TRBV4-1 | TGCGCCAGCAGCCCAGGAGGGACTAGCGGGAGTTGGGAGACCCAGTACTTC | CASSPGGTSGSWETQYF
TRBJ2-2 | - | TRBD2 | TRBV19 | TGTGCCAGTAGTCGGGCTAGCGGGAATCCCGGGGAGCTGTTTTTT | CASSRASGNPGELFF
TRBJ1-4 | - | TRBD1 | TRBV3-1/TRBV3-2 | TGTGCCAGCAGCCAACAACAGGGGGCTGGAGAAAAACTGTTTTTT | CASSQQQGAGEKLFF
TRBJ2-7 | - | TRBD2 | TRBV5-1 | TGCGCCAGCAGCTTGTGGGCGGGAGGGGACGAGCAGTACTTC | CASSLWAGGDEQYF
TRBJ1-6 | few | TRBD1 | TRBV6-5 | TGTGCCAGCAGTTACCGAAGGACAGGGGGCTTGTCACCCCTCCACTTT | CASSYRRTGGLSPLHF
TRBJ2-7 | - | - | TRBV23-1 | TGCGCCAGCAGTCAGTCAAAGAGGTCCTACGAGCAGTACTTC | CASSQSKRSYEQYF
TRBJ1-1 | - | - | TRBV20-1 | TGCAGTGCTCTCGGCGGTGCAGCTTTCTTT | CSALGGAAFF
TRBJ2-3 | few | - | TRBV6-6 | TGTGCCAGCACGTGGGGAGGCACAGATACGCAGTATTTT | CASTWGGTDTQYF
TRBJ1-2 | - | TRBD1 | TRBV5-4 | TGTGCCAGCAGCTTGGGAAGAGGGGGGACAGATTTCTATGGCTACACCTTC | CASSLGRGGTDFYGYTF
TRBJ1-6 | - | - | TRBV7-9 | TGTGCCAGCAGCTCCGGGGTATCCTATAATTCACCCCTCCACTTT | CASSSGVSYNSPLHF
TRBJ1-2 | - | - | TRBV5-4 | TGTGCCAGCAGCTTGGTAGGGGTCGAGAATGGCTACACCTTC | CASSLVGVENGYTF
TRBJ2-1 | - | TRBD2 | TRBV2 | TGTGCCAGCACGCAAACTAGCGGGGGGGCCTATCGAACGTTCTTC | CASTQTSGGAYRTFF
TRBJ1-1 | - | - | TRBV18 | TGTGCCAGCTCACTCGCGGGACCCCGAACCGGTGGTGAAGCTTTCTTT | CASSLAGPRTGGEAFF
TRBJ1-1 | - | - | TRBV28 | TGTGCCAGCAGTCTCCCTACCGGGACAAGACACATGAACACTGAAGCTTTCTTT | CASSLPTGTRHMNTEAFF
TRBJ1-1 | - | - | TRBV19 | TGTGCCAGTAAACAGGGACCCTCAGAAGCTTTCTTT | CASKQGPSEAFF
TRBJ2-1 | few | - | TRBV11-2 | TGTGCCAGCAGCTTAGGGCAGGTCAATGAGCAGTTCTTC | CASSLGQVNEQFF
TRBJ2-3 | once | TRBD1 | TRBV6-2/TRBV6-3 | TGTGCCAGCAGCCGGACCGGGACAGGGTCAGCTATCACAGATACGCAGTATTTT | CASSRTGTGSAITDTQYF
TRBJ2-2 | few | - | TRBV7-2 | TGTGCCAGCAGCTTAGCGCAGATCGGGGAGCTGTTTTTT | CASSLAQIGELFF
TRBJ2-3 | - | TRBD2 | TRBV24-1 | TGTGCCACCAGTTCTAGCGGGGTCACAGATACGCAGTATTTT | CATSSSGVTDTQYF
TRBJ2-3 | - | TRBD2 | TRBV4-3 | TGCGCCAGCAGCCAAGTACCCCTAGCGGGAGGGCCTGGCACAGATACGCAGTATTTT | CASSQVPLAGGPGTDTQYF
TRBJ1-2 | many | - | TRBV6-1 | TGTGCCAGCAGTGAAGTCACCGGAGATGGCTACACCTTC | CASSEVTGDGYTF
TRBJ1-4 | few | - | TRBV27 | TGTGCCAGCAGTTATCAGGGAACGGGTGAAAAACTGTTTTTT | CASSYQGTGEKLFF
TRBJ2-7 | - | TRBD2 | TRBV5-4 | TGTGCCAGCAGCTGGGGGACTAGCGGTTCCTACGAGCAGTACTTC | CASSWGTSGSYEQYF
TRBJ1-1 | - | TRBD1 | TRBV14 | TGTGCCAGCAGCCAAAATGTCGGGACAGTTTACACTGAAGCTTTCTTT | CASSQNVGTVYTEAFF
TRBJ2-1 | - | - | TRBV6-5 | TGTGCCAGCAGTTACGGGTCACTATCCTACAATGAGCAGTTCTTC | CASSYGSLSYNEQFF
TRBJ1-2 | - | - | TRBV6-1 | TGTGCCAGCAGTGAAGACACAGTCTATGGCTACACCTTC | CASSEDTVYGYTF
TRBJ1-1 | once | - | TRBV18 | TGTGCCAGCTCACCCCCCGGGGGGGGACCTGAAGCTTTCTTT | CASSPPGGGPEAFF
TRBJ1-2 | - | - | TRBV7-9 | TGTGCCAGCAGCTTAGGCCCCCACACAGGCAGAGGTGACTATGGCTACACCTTC | CASSLGPHTGRGDYGYTF
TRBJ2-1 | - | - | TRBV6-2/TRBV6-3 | TGTGCCAGCAGCCCAAGCGGGAATGAGCAGTTCTTC | CASSPSGNEQFF
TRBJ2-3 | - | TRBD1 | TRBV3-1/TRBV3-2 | TGTGCCAGCAGCCGTCAGGGGGCAGTAGTTGGGACAGATACGCAGTATTTT | CASSRQGAVVGTDTQYF
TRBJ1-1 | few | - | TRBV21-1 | TGTGCCAGCAGCAAAAATCGGGAGGGACGAACTGAAGCTTTCTTT | CASSKNREGRTEAFF
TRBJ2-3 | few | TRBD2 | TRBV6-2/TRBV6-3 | TGTGCCAGCAGTTCGAGGACTAGCGGGACAGATACGCAGTATTTT | CASSSRTSGTDTQYF
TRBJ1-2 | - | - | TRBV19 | TGTGCCAGTAGTATAGTTAGAGGGTCCGTAGAAGGCTACACCTTC | CASSIVRGSVEGYTF
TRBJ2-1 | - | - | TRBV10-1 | TGCGCCAGCAGTGAGTCTCATACAGGGTACAATGAGCAGTTCTTC | CASSESHTGYNEQFF
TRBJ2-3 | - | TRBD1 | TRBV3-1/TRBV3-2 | TGTGCCAGCAGCCAAGATTTGGGACAGGGGTCAACAGATACGCAGTATTTT | CASSQDLGQGSTDTQYF
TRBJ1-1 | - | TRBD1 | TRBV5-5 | TGTGCCAGCAGCTTGGGGACAGGACCCTCGGAAGCTTTCTTT | CASSLGTGPSEAFF
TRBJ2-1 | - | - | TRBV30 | TGTGCCTGGAGTGGGGAGGGGGCCTACAATGAGCAGTTCTTC | CAWSGEGAYNEQFF
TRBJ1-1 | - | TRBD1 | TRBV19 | TGTGCCAGTAGTAGGGACAGGGCGTCGAACACTGAAGCTTTCTTT | CASSRDRASNTEAFF
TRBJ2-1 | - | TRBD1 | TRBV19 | TGTGCCAGTAGTATGGCGGGACAGGGCATGTTCTTC | CASSMAGQGMFF
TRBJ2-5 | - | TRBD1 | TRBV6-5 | TGTGCCAGCAGTTATGACGGACAGGACTACCAAGAGACCCAGTACTTC | CASSYDGQDYQETQYF
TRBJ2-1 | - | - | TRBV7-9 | TGTGCCAGCAGCCCCATTCTTGGGGGCCCCTACAATGAGCAGTTCTTC | CASSPILGGPYNEQFF
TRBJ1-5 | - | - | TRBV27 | TGTGCCAGCAAACCTATGGGAGGGCCTAGCAATCAGCCCCAGCATTTT | CASKPMGGPSNQPQHF
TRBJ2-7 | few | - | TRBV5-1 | TGCGCCAGCAGCAGTGCACAGTCCTACGAGCAGTACTTC | CASSSAQSYEQYF
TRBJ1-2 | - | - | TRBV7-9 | TGTGCCAGCAGCCCTACAGGGTACTATGGCTACACCTTC | CASSPTGYYGYTF
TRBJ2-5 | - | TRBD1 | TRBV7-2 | TGTGCCAGCGGGACAGGGTACCAAGAGACCCAGTACTTC | CASGTGYQETQYF
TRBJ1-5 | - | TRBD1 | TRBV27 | TGTGCCAGCAGTTCCGGGACAGGGGTATTTCAGCCCCAGCATTTT | CASSSGTGVFQPQHF
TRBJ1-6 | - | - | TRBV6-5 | TGTGCCAGCAGCCTAACAGGGACGGATTCACCCCTCCACTTT | CASSLTGTDSPLHF
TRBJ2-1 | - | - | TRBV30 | TGTGCCTGGAGTGGGGGGCAGGTTGTGGATGAGCAGTTCTTC | CAWSGGQVVDEQFF